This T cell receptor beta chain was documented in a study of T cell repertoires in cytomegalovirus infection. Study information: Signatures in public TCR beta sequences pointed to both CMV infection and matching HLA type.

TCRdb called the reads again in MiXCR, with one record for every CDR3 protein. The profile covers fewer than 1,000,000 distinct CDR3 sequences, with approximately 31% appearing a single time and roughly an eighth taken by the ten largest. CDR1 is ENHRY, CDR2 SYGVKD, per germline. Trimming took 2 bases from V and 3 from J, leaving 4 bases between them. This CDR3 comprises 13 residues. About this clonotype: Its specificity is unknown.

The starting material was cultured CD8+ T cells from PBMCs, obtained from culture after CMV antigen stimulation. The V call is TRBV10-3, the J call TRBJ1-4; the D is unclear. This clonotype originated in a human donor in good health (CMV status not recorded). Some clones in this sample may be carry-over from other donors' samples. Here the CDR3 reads CAISESPNEKLFF. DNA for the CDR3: TGTGCCATCAGTGAGAGTCCTAATGAAAAACTGTTTTTT.